The present T cell receptor beta chain was sequenced within a study of regulatory T cells in long-lasting Graves disease. CDR1 MGHDK and CDR2 SYGVNS come from the germline V gene. V was shortened by 4 bases and J by 5 bases, with 17 bases between the two germline ends. The CDR3 sequence is 15 residues long. HTBI primers from iRepertoire and Arm-PCR of CDR3 regions yielded the TCR beta libraries. A single record per CDR3 protein comes from TCRdb applying MiXCR to the multiplex PCR reads. This repertoire shows about 540,000 distinct CDR3 sequences, roughly 13% found once; its top ten account for 8.5% to 10%. This clonotype was counted between two and nine times. Time point denoted: newly diagnosed GD, antithyroid drugs for less than 3 months. Scientists built the TCR library using RNA that was extracted from PBMCs. The same data also went into a second study, on T cells in Graves' hyperthyroidism and ophthalmopathy. Per that study: Reasons for excluding patients were uncontrolled infection, other autoimmune disease, pregnancy or lactation.

This sample comprised peripheral blood mononuclear cells (PBMCs), obtained at new diagnosis, from a patient treated with antithyroid drugs. The origin of this receptor is a man under 40 with Graves disease. The chain combines TRBV25-1 with TRBJ2-5, with D possibly being TRBD1 or TRBD2 (5 bases each). In DNA form, the CDR3 reads TGTGCCAGCAGTGGCCGGACCGGCTGGGGGGAGACCCAGTACTTC. Residues: CASSGRTGWGETQYF. Filled out from reference TRBV25-1 and TRBJ2-5, the complete variable domain reads EADIYQTPRYLVIGTGKKITLECSQTMGHDKMYWYQQDPGMELHLIHYSYGVNSTEKGDLSSESTVSRIRTEHFPLTLESARPSHTSQYLCASSGRTGWGETQYFGPGTRLLVL.